This T cell receptor beta chain emerged from a study of CD8 T cells in ankylosing spondylitis. Study-wide results and caveats: Within peripheral blood, clones linked to disease were CD8+ and relatively rare. What seemed typical of ankylosing spondylitis blood was a TCR beta motif built from 7 or 8 highly homologous variants.

Libraries of TCR beta came from quantitative 5'-RACE with molecular barcodes. TCRdb re-called the 5' RACE reads through MiXCR, storing one row per CDR3 protein. The sample has about 540,000 distinct CDR3 sequences, about 13% seen once. This clonotype was detected ten times or more. What it binds is not known. With 5 bases removed from V and 7 bases from J, the gap between germline ends came to 9 bases. The CDR3 has 12 amino acids. Sequencing was performed on blood, either unsorted or a sorted T cell fraction (not recorded which). The TCR comes from a male donor with ankylosing spondylitis. The chain has TRBV12-3 or TRBV12-4 and TRBJ1-3; D is possibly TRBD1 (5 bases). The CDR3 DNA follows: TGTGCCAGCAGTATGACAGAGAACACCATATATTTT. Protein sequence: CASSMTENTIYF.